Listed below are T cell receptor beta chains from one sample, sequenced in a study of cytomegalovirus exposure and HLA in healthy donors. Clones were sequenced by immunoSEQ multiplex PCR, and TCRdb holds only the in-frame ones, with some missing. The data show some 120,000 clones, with more than 65% seen just once and more than 1.5% held by the top ten. The sequenced material came from PBMCs. Receptors originate from a man between 18 and 35 years old in good health and CMV-seronegative. Both conserved end residues are part of each CDR3. Each record gives: J gene, V gene, CDR3 protein.

>TRBJ2-3|TRBV7-3
CASSFSRTDTQYF
>TRBJ2-1|TRBV6-1
CASSEQLAGGKQFF
>TRBJ1-1|TRBV27
CASRGGWVTEAFF
>TRBJ2-3|TRBV10-3
CAISAPGTQYF
>TRBJ2-5|TRBV5-1
CASSPGWAGEQETQYF
>TRBJ1-4|TRBV19
CASSIVGLQKLFF
>TRBJ2-3|TRBV29-1
CSSQTGQITDTQYF
>TRBJ2-3|TRBV7-9
CASRGTGEDTQYF
>TRBJ2-3|TRBV4-3
CASSQDPPGGESDTQYF
>TRBJ2-7|TRBV20-1
CSGSPGHEQYF
>TRBJ2-7|TRBV7-6
CASSLVAGAPEGEQYF
>TRBJ1-1|TRBV2
CASNARLNTEAFF
>TRBJ1-2|TRBV29-1
CSVASANYGYTF
>TRBJ1-1|TRBV19
CASSILVRGTGMNTEAFF
>TRBJ2-7|TRBV7-2
CASSLEAGGAYEQYF
>TRBJ1-2|TRBV6-5
CASTHGGAAMAYTF
>TRBJ2-7|TRBV4-1
CASSRVISYEQYF
>TRBJ1-2|TRBV27
CASSSFRDSYGYTF
>TRBJ2-5|TRBV7-9
CASSLGADTQETQYF
>TRBJ1-5|TRBV2
CASSEQVRNQPQHF
>TRBJ1-2|TRBV7-6
CASSSGGDYGYTF
>TRBJ2-3|TRBV9
CASSVGGTSGTATQYF
>TRBJ1-2|TRBV9
CASSSGGTGGGYTF
>TRBJ2-2|TRBV4-1
CASSVLGGNTGELFF
>TRBJ2-3|TRBV5-1
CASSWAGYDTDTQYF
>TRBJ2-1|TRBV7-9
CASSLVGSGGAFEQFF
>TRBJ1-2|TRBV5-1
CASSAGGTYGYTF
>TRBJ2-3|TRBV11-2
CASSLAGGGDTQYF
>TRBJ2-1|TRBV19
CASSIQGPNEQFF
>TRBJ1-1|TRBV5-1
CASSSGQANTEAFF
>TRBJ2-7|TRBV7-9
CASSYGTGTSYEQYF
>TRBJ1-1|TRBV13
CASSLFRTKVNTEAFF
>TRBJ1-4|TRBV9
CASSVRGRAANNEKLFF
>TRBJ2-7|TRBV2
CASSALPGGEQYF
>TRBJ2-2|TRBV7-3
CASSLLGAGELFF
>TRBJ2-6|TRBV2
CASSDPRQGSTGANVLTF
>TRBJ2-5|TRBV5-1
CASSGNTGAQETQYF
>TRBJ2-4|TRBV30
CAWSVGSGGGNIQYF
>TRBJ1-1|TRBV7-9
CASSFKQPNTEAFF
>TRBJ1-5|TRBV19
CASSIDRPYPQPQHF
>TRBJ2-3|TRBV7-3
CASSFQGADTQYF
>TRBJ1-1|TRBV6-5
CASISTGTARTEAFF
>TRBJ1-2|TRBV19
CASSIFQLEGNYGYTF
>TRBJ2-2|TRBV6-5
CASTRSGGTGELFF
>TRBJ1-5|TRBV18
CASSPLGTGGNQPQHF
>TRBJ1-1|TRBV27
CASGFRGSEAFF
>TRBJ1-2|TRBV11-2
CASSLLIGVNYGYTF
>TRBJ1-2|TRBV9
CASSATEDRGENYGYTF
>TRBJ1-2|TRBV6-1
CASSESPGGWDGYTF
>TRBJ1-2|TRBV6-1
CASSEGGQGPYGYTF